This TCR beta chain was recorded in a study of OX40 agonist ivuxolimab in advanced cancers. For the study at large: Patients received ivuxolimab, an intravenous treatment, every 2 weeks at 0.01 to 10 mg/kg. Hepatocellular carcinoma, melanoma, renal cell or head and neck cancer was diagnosed in the dose-escalation patients. Study conclusions and caveats: At 0.1 to 3.0 mg/kg, clonal expansion of CD4+ and CD8+ blood T cells had occurred by week 6.

Autoimmune disease history or systemic immunosuppression barred patients. Repertoires were generated with immunoSEQ multiplex PCR, while TCRdb's copy carries only in-frame clones and drops some. This sample has 80,000 or so clones; approximately 80% occur once, and the top ten carry around 1.8%. V was cut by 3 bases and J by 5 bases, with 10 bases left in between. The germline CDR1 and CDR2 sequences are ENHRY and SYGVKD. CDR3 length: 13 residues. Points on this clone: Antigen unknown.

This material consisted of CD4+ or CD8+ T cells sorted from blood, taken in a trial of the OX40 agonist ivuxolimab. The sequence derives from an adult with an advanced solid tumor such as melanoma, head and neck, liver or kidney cancer. The chain recombines TRBV10-3 with TRBJ1-2, with D unclear. CDR3 nucleotides: TGTGCCATCAGTGACGGGCAGCCTTATGGCTACACCTTC. Protein: CAISDGQPYGYTF.